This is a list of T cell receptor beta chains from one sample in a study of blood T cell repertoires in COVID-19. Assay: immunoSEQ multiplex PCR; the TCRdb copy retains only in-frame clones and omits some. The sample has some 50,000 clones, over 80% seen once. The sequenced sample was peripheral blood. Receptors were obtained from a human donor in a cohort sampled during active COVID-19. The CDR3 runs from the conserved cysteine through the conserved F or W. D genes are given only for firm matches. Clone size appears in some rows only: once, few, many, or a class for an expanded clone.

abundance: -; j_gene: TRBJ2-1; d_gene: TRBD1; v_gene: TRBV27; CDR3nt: TGTGCCAGCAGACACGACAGGGTCTACAATGAGCAGTTCTTC; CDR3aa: CASRHDRVYNEQFF
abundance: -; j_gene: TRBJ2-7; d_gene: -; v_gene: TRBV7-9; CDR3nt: TGTGCCAGCGGGATACAGGGAAACGAGCAGTACTTC; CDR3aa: CASGIQGNEQYF
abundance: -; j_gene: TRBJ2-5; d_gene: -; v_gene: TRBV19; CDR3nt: TGTGCCAGTAGTGCCAGCCAAGAGACCCAGTACTTC; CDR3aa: CASSASQETQYF
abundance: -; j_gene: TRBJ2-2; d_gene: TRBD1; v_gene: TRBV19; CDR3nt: TGTGCCAGTAGTATGACAGGGATTGGCGGGGAGCTGTTTTTT; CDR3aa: CASSMTGIGGELFF
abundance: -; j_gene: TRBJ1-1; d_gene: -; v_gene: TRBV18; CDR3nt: TGTGCCAGCTCACAGTTAAGAGAGGTGAACACTGAAGCTTTCTTT; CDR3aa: CASSQLREVNTEAFF
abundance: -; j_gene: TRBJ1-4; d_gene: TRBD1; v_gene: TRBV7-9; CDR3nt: TGTGCCAGCAGCCTCAGGACAGGGGGGCGTGAAAAACTGTTTTTT; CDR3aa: CASSLRTGGREKLFF
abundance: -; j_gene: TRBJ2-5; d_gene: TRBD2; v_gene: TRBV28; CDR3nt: TGTGCCAGCAGTTTAGAGATAGCGGGAGGCTGGGAGACCCAGTACTTC; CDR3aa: CASSLEIAGGWETQYF
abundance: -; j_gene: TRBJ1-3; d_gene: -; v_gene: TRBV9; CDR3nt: TGTGCCAGCAGCGTAACAATGTCTGGAAACACCATATATTTT; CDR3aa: CASSVTMSGNTIYF
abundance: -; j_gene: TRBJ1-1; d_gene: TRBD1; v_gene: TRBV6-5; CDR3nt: TGTGCCAGCAGTCCCGGGACAGCGACTGAAGCTTTCTTT; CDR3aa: CASSPGTATEAFF
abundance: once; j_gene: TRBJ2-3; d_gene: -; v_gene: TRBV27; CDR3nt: TGTGCCAGCAGTATGATGAGAGATACGCAGTATTTT; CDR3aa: CASSMMRDTQYF
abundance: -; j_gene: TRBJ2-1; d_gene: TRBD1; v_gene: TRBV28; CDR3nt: TGTGCCAGCAGTTTATACAGAGGACAGGCCTACAATGAGCAGTTCTTC; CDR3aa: CASSLYRGQAYNEQFF
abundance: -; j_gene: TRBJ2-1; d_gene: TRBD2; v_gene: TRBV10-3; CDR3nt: TGTGCCATCAGTGAGAGACTAGCGGGAGAGGGCCACAATGAGCAGTTCTTC; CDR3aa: CAISERLAGEGHNEQFF
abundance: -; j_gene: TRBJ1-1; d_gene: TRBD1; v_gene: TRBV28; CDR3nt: TGTGCCAGCAGTTTCCCCGGGACAGGGATGAACACTGAAGCTTTCTTT; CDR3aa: CASSFPGTGMNTEAFF
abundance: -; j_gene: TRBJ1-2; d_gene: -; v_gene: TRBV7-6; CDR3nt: TGTGCCAGCAGCTTAGCGACAGGCTCTGGCTACACCTTC; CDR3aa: CASSLATGSGYTF
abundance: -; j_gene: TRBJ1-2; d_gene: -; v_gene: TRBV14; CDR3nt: TGTGCCAGCAGCCAAGCCCCGGGAGATGGCTACACCTTC; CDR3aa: CASSQAPGDGYTF
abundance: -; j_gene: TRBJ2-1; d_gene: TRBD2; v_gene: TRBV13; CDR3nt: TGTGCCAGCAGCTTAGCGCTAGCGGGGAGCTCCTACAATGAGCAGTTCTTC; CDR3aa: CASSLALAGSSYNEQFF
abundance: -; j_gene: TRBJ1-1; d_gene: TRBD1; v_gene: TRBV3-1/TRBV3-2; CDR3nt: TGTGCCAGCAGCCCCGGGACAGGGATGTACACTGAAGCTTTCTTT; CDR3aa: CASSPGTGMYTEAFF
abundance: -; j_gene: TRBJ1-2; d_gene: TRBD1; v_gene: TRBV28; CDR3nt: TGTGCCAGCAGGGAGACAGGGGGCGAGGGCTACACCTTC; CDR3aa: CASRETGGEGYTF
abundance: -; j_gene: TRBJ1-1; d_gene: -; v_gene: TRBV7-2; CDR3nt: TGTGCCAGCAGCTTAGGGGGACACATGAACACTGAAGCTTTCTTT; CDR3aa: CASSLGGHMNTEAFF
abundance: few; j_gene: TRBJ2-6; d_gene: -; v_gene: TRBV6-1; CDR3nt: TGTGCCAGCAGCGAAGAGGGGGGGAGGGCCAACGTCCTGACTTTC; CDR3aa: CASSEEGGRANVLTF
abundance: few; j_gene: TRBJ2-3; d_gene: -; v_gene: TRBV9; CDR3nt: TGTGCCAGCCGGGGGACAGCGGTAGATACGCAGTATTTT; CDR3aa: CASRGTAVDTQYF
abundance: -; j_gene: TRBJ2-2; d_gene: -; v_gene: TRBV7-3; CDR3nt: TGTGCCAGCAGCCGGGCCTCGAGGGCCGGGGAGCTGTTTTTT; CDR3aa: CASSRASRAGELFF
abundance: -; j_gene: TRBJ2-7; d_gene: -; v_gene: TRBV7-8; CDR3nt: TGTGCCAGCAGCCCGCGACTAGATCTCAACGAGCAGTACTTC; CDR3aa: CASSPRLDLNEQYF
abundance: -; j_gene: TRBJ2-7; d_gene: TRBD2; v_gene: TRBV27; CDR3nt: TGTGCCAGCAGTGACGTGGAGCGGGAGAACGAGCAGTACTTC; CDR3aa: CASSDVERENEQYF
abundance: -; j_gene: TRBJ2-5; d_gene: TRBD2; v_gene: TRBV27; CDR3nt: TGTGCCAGCAGTTCCCCGGGTCTGCTTAGCGGGGCTAGAGAGACCCAGTACTTC; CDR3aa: CASSSPGLLSGARETQYF
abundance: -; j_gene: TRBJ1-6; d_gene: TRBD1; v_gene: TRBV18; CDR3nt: TGTGCCAGCTCACCCACAGGGGGCCAAGATTCACCCCTCCACTTT; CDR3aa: CASSPTGGQDSPLHF
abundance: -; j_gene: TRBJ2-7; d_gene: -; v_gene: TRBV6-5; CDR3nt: TGTGCCAGCAGTTATGGAGCGGGCGGAGAGCAGTACTTC; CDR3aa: CASSYGAGGEQYF
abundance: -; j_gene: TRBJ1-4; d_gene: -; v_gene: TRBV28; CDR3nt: TGTGCCAGCAATCGGAGGACAGTTAATGAAAAACTGTTTTTT; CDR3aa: CASNRRTVNEKLFF
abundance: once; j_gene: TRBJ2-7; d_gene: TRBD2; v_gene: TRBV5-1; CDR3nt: TGCGCCAGCAGTCGGACTAGCGGGAACGAGCAGTACTTC; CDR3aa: CASSRTSGNEQYF
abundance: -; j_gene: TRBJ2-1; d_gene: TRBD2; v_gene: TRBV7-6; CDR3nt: TGTGCCAGCAGCTTGGACGGGGGGAGGGACAATGAGCAGTTCTTC; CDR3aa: CASSLDGGRDNEQFF
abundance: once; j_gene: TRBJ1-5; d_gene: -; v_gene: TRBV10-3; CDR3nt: TGTGCCATCAGTGCCCAGGGGAATCAGCCCCAGCATTTT; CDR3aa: CAISAQGNQPQHF
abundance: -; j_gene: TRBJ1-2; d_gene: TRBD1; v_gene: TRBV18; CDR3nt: TGTGCCAGCTCACCAAATGAGGCAGGGGGCGGTGATGGCTACACCTTC; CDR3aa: CASSPNEAGGGDGYTF
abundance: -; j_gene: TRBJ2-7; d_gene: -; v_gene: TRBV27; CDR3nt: TGTGCCAGCAGTTTCTTCGCAGGGTGGGAGCAGTACTTC; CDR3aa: CASSFFAGWEQYF
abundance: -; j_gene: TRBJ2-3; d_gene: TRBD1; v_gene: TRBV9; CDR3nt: TGTGCCAGCAGCCCAAGGACAGGGATGGGAGATACGCAGTATTTT; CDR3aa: CASSPRTGMGDTQYF
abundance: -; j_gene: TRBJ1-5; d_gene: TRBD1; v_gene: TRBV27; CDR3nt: TGTGCCAGCAGTAGACAGGGCAACCAGCCCCAGCATTTT; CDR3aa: CASSRQGNQPQHF
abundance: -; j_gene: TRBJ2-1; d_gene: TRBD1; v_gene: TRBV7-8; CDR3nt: TGTGCCAGCACCCTGATGGGGACAGGGGGCAATGAGCAGTTCTTC; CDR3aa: CASTLMGTGGNEQFF
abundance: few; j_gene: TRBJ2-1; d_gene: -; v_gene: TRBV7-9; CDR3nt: TGTGCCAGCAGCAGCTCGCGTAGCGACTACAATGAGCAGTTCTTC; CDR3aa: CASSSSRSDYNEQFF
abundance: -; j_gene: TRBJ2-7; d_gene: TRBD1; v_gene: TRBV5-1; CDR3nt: TGCGCCAGCCATGGACAGGGAATCAACGAGCAGTACTTC; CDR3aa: CASHGQGINEQYF
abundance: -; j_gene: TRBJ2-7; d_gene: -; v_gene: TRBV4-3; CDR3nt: TGCGCCAGCAGCCAAGATCGCGGATCCCACGAGCAGTACTTC; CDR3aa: CASSQDRGSHEQYF
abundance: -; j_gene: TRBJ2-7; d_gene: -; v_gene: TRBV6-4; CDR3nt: TGTGCCAGCAGTGACCTCGCAGGGCTCTACGAGCAGTACTTC; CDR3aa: CASSDLAGLYEQYF
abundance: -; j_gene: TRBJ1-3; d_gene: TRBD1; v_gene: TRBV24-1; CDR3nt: TGTGCCACCAGTGACCCGAAGACAGGGGCCGGAAACACCATATATTTT; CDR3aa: CATSDPKTGAGNTIYF
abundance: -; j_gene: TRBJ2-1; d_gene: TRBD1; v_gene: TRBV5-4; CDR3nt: TGTGCCAGCAGCCAGGAGACAGGGGCCAATGAGCAGTTCTTC; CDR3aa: CASSQETGANEQFF
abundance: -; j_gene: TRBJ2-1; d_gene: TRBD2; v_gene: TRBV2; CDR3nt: TGTGCCAGCAGGGCCTCTAGCGGGAAGGGCAATGAGCAGTTCTTC; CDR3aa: CASRASSGKGNEQFF
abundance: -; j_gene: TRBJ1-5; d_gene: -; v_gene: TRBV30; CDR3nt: TGTGCCTGGAGTGACAGGGAGAGGCCCCAGCATTTT; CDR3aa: CAWSDRERPQHF
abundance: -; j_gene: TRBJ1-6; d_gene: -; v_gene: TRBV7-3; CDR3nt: TGTGCCAGCAGCCGGACATCCCTTAATTCACCCCTCCACTTT; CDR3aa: CASSRTSLNSPLHF
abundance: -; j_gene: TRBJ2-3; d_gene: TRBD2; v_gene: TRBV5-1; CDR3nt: TGCGCCAGCAGCCCGGGACTAGCGGGGAACACAGATACGCAGTATTTT; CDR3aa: CASSPGLAGNTDTQYF
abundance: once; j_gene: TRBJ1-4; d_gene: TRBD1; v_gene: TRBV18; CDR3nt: TGTGCCAGCTCACCATTTCGACAGGGAGGTTCGGATGAAAAACTGTTTTTT; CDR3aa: CASSPFRQGGSDEKLFF
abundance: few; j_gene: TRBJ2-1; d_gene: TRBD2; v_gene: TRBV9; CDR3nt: TGTGCCAGCAGCCTCCAGATTGGTAGCGGGGCCTACAATGAGCAGTTCTTC; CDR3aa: CASSLQIGSGAYNEQFF
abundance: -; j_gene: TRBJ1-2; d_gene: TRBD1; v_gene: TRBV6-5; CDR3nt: TGTGCCAGCAGTAGAGACAGGGGGACCTATGGCTACACCTTC; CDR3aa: CASSRDRGTYGYTF
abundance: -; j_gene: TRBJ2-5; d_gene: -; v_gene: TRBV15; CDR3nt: TGTGCCACCAGCATACCCAGGGGGGAAATAGAGACCCAGTACTTC; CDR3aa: CATSIPRGEIETQYF
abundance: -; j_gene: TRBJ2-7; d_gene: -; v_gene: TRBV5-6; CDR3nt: TGTGCCAGCAGCCCGCGGGCCTCCTACGAGCAGTACTTC; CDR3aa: CASSPRASYEQYF
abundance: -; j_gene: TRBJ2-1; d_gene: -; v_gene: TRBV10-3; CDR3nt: TGTGCCATCAGTGAGTCCGGCAGTTCAGGGTATGAGCAGTTCTTC; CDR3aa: CAISESGSSGYEQFF
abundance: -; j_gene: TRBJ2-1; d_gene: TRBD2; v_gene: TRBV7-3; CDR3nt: TGTGCCAGCAGCTTAAGGGAGGGCGCCTACAATGAGCAGTTCTTC; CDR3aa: CASSLREGAYNEQFF
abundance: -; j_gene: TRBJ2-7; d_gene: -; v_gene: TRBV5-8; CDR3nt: TGTGCCAGCAGCTTGGTACTAGGGATCGACGAGCAGTACTTC; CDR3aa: CASSLVLGIDEQYF
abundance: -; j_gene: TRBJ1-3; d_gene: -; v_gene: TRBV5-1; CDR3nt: TGCGCCAGCAGCTTGTCAGGGGCGGAAAGGAACACCATATATTTT; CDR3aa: CASSLSGAERNTIYF